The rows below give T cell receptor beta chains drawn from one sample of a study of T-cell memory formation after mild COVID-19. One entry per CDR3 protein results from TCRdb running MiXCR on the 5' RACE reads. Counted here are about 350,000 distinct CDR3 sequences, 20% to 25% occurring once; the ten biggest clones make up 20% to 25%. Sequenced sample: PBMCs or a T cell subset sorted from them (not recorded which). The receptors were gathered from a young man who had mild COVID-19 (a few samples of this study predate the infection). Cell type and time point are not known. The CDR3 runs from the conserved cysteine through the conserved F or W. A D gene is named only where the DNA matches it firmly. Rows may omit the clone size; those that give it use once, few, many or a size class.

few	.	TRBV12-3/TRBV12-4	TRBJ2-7	TGTGCCAGCAGGGGGGACCGGTACGAGCAGTACTTC	CASRGDRYEQYF
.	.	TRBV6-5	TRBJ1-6	TGTGCCAGCAGTCGGCTGGAGTTAAATTCACCCCTCCACTTT	CASSRLELNSPLHF
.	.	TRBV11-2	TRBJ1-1	TGTGCCAGCAGGGGGGCGAATTGGGGTCTTGAAGCTTTCTTT	CASRGANWGLEAFF
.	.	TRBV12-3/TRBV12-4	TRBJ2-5	TGTGCCAGCAGTTCGCTGCGGGGGCCACGGGAGACCCAGTACTTC	CASSSLRGPRETQYF
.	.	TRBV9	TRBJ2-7	TGTGCCAGCAGCTCTCCGGGGGCGCCCTACGAGCAGTACTTC	CASSSPGAPYEQYF
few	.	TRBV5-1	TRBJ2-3	TGCGCCAGCAGCTCACCTGGGGAGTCTACGCAGTATTTT	CASSSPGESTQYF
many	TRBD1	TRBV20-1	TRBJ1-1	TGCAGTGCTAGACAAGGGGGCAGTGTAAACACTGAAGCTTTCTTT	CSARQGGSVNTEAFF
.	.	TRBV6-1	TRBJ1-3	TGTGCCAGCAGTGATGGTTATGGAAACACCATATATTTT	CASSDGYGNTIYF
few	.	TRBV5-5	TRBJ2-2	TGTGCCAGCAGCCCCCTATCCGGGGGATACACCGGGGAGCTGTTTTTT	CASSPLSGGYTGELFF
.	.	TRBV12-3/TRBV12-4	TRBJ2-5	TGTGCCAGCAGTTTTTTGTTTGGGGCCTCAGAGACCCAGTACTTC	CASSFLFGASETQYF
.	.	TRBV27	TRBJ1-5	TGTGCCAGCAGTCTAGGCCAGGGACCTAATCAGCCCCAGCATTTT	CASSLGQGPNQPQHF
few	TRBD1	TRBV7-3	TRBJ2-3	TGTGCCAGCAGCCCCGGGACAGGGGTAGATACGCAGTATTTT	CASSPGTGVDTQYF
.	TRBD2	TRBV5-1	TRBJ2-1	TGCGCCAGCAGCCCCGGGACTAGCGCCATTAGGTACAATGAGCAGTTCTTC	CASSPGTSAIRYNEQFF
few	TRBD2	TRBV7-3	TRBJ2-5	TGTGCCAGCAGCTCCCACGGGACTAGCGGGGGGGACATCTCCCAAGAGACCCAGTACTTC	CASSSHGTSGGDISQETQYF
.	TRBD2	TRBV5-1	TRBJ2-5	TGCGCCAGCAGCCCCACTAGCGGGGGAGACGCGACCCAGTACTTC	CASSPTSGGDATQYF
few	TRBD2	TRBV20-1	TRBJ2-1	TGCAGTGCTTCGCGGGGGTATTACCCCAATGAGCAGTTCTTC	CSASRGYYPNEQFF
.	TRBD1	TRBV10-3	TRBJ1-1	TGTGCCATCAGTTACTTGGAGGGGGCGACTGAAGCTTTCTTT	CAISYLEGATEAFF
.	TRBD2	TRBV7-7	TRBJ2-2	TGTGCTAGTCGCGGGGGGGCTCGCACCGGGGAGCTGTTTTTT	CASRGGARTGELFF
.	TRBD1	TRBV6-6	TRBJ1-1	TGTGCCAGCAGTTACTTTACAGGGGGTCGAACTGAAGCTTTCTTT	CASSYFTGGRTEAFF
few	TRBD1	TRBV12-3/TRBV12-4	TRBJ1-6	TGTGCCAGCAGTGGACAGGGATCACCCCTCCACTTT	CASSGQGSPLHF
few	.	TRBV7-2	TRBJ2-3	TGTGCCAGCAGCTTAGACCAGGGTGACGATACGCAGTATTTT	CASSLDQGDDTQYF
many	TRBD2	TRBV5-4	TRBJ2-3	TGTGCCAGCAGCGCCGGGACTAGCGGGGTGAGGACAGATACGCAGTATTTT	CASSAGTSGVRTDTQYF
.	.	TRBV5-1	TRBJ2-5	TGCGCCAGCAGCTTCAGCGGTGGGGTCCAAGAGACCCAGTACTTC	CASSFSGGVQETQYF
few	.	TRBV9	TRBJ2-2	TGTGCCAGCAGCGTATTTGGTTCCGGCGGGGAGCTGTTTTTT	CASSVFGSGGELFF
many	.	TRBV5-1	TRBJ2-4	TGCGCCAGCAGCTTGTCTATGGAACAGCAAAACATTCAGTACTTC	CASSLSMEQQNIQYF
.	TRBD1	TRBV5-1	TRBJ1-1	TGCGCCAGCAGCATGTGGGACAGGAACACTGAAGCTTTCTTT	CASSMWDRNTEAFF
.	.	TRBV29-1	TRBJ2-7	TGCAGCGTAGTAAAGACAGGAACTGACTACGAGCAGTACTTC	CSVVKTGTDYEQYF
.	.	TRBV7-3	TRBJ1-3	TGTGCCAGCAGCTCCGGGGGGAACTCTGGAAACACCATATATTTT	CASSSGGNSGNTIYF
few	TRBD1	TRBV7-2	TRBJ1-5	TGTGCCAGCAGCTTGTACAGGGGTAGCAATCAGCCCCAGCATTTT	CASSLYRGSNQPQHF
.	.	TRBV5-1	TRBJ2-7	TGCGCCAGCAGCCCCTCCATAGGGGGCTACGAGCAGTACTTC	CASSPSIGGYEQYF
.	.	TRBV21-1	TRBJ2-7	TGTGCCAGCAGCAAAGAGGCAACAGATCCTTACGAGCAGTACTTC	CASSKEATDPYEQYF
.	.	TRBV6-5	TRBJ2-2	TGTGCCAGCAGTGAGCTGGATGGGACGGCGAACACCGGGGAGCTGTTTTTT	CASSELDGTANTGELFF
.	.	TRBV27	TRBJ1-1	TGTGCCAGCAGTTTTTTTGGGACTGAAGCTTTCTTT	CASSFFGTEAFF
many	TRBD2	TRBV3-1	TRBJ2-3	TGTGCCAGCAGCCCCCTAGCGGGGGTCACAGATACGCAGTATTTT	CASSPLAGVTDTQYF
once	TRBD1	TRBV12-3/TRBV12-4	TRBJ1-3	TGTGCCAGCAGGCCCGGGACAGGGTCCGGAAACACCATATATTTT	CASRPGTGSGNTIYF
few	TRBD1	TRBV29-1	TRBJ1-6	TGCAGCGTGGCCCAGGGGGCACGGTCACCCCTCCACTTT	CSVAQGARSPLHF
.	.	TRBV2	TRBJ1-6	TGTGCCAGCAGTCGCCGAGGAGGGGCCGATTCACCCCTCCACTTT	CASSRRGGADSPLHF
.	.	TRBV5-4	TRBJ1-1	TGTGCCAGCCGAACGGCAGGGAGGACTGAAGCTTTCTTT	CASRTAGRTEAFF
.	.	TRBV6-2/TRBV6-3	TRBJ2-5	TGTGCCAGCAGTTACTCGATGGGGTTCGGGCAAGAGACCCAGTACTTC	CASSYSMGFGQETQYF
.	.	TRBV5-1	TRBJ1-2	TGCGCCAGCAGCCTCCAGGGGCGTGGGGGTAATGGCTACACCTTC	CASSLQGRGGNGYTF
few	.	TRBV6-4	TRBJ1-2	TGTGCCAGCAGTGACATAGTGTCGGAGGTTAATTATGGCTACACCTTC	CASSDIVSEVNYGYTF
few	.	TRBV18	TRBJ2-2	TGTGCCAGCTCACCATGGGCACCCCAGGAAGGGGAGCTGTTTTTT	CASSPWAPQEGELFF
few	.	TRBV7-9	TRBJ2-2	TGTGCCAGCAGCTTAGTGGGGACGAACACCGGGGAGCTGTTTTTT	CASSLVGTNTGELFF
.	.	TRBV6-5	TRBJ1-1	TGTGCCAGCAGTTACGGGGGGTTGAACACTGAAGCTTTCTTT	CASSYGGLNTEAFF
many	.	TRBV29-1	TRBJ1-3	TGCAGCGTTGCCGAGGCGGGAAACACCATATATTTT	CSVAEAGNTIYF
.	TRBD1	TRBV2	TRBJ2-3	TGTGCCAGGGGACAGAACACAGATACGCAGTATTTT	CARGQNTDTQYF
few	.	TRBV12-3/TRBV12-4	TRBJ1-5	TGTGCCAGCAGTTTGAACAGGAACCTAGGGGAGCCCCAGCATTTT	CASSLNRNLGEPQHF
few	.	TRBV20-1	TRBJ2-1	TGCAGCTACCCCGCTAGGTGGTGGCCGCGGGAGCAGTTCTTC	CSYPARWWPREQFF
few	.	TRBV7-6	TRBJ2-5	TGTGCCAGCACCAGCCTAAGGGGAGGAGAGACCCAGTACTTC	CASTSLRGGETQYF
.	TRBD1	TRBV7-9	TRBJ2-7	TGTGCCAGCATGAACAGGGGCTACTACGAGCAGTACTTC	CASMNRGYYEQYF
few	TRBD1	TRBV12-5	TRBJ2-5	TGTGCTAGTGGTGCCAGGACAGGAATAGAGACCCAGTACTTC	CASGARTGIETQYF
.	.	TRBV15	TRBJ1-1	TGTGCCACCAGCAGAGCGGGGTATGTGGCTTTCTTT	CATSRAGYVAFF
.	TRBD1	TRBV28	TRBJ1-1	TGTGCCAGCAGTGGGGGACAGGGCCAAGCTTTCTTT	CASSGGQGQAFF